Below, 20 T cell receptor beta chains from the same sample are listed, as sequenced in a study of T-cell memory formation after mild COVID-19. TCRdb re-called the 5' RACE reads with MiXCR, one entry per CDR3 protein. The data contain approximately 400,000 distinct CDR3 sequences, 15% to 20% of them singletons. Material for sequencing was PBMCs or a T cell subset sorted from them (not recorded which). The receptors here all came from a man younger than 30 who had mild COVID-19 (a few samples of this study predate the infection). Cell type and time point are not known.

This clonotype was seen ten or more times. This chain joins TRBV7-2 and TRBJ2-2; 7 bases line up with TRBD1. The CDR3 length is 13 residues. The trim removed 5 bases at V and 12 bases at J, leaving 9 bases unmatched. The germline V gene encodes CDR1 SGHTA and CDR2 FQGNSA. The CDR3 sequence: CASSIYRGEQLFF. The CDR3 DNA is TGTGCCAGCAGCATATACAGGGGTGAACAGCTGTTTTTT.

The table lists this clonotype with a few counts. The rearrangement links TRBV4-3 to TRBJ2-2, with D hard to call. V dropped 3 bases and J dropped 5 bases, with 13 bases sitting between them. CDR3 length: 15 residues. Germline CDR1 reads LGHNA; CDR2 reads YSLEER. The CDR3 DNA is TGCGCCAGCAGCCACCTAGTGGGCGGTACCGGGGAGCTGTTTTTT. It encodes CASSHLVGGTGELFF.

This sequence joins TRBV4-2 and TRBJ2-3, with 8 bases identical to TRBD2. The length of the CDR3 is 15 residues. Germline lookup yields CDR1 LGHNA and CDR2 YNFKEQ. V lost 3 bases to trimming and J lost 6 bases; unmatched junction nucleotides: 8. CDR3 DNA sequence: TGTGCCAGCAGCCATGCCGGGGGGGCCTTGGATACGCAGTATTTT. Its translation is CASSHAGGALDTQYF.

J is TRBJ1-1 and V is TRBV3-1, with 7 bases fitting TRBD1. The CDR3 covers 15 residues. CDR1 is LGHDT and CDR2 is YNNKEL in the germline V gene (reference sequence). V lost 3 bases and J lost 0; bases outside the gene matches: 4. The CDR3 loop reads CASSHGTALNTEAFF. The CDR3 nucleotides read TGTGCCAGCAGCCACGGGACAGCACTGAACACTGAAGCTTTCTTT. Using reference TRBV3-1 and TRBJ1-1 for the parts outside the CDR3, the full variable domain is DTAVSQTPKYLVTQMGNDKSIKCEQNLGHDTMYWYKQDSKKFLKIMFSYNNKELIINETVPNRFSPKSPDKAHLNLHINSLELGDSAVYFCASSHGTALNTEAFFGQGTRLTVV.

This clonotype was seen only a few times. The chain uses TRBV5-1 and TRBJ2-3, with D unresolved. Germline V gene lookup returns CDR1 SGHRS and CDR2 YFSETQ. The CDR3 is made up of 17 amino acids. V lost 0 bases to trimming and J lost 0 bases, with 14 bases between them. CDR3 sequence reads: CASSLGRNFFSTDTQYF. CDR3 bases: TGCGCCAGCAGCTTGGGCAGAAACTTCTTTAGCACAGATACGCAGTATTTT. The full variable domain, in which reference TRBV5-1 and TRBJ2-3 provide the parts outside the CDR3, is KAGVTQTPRYLIKTRGQQVTLSCSPISGHRSVSWYQQTPGQGLQFLFEYFSETQRNKGNFPGRFSGRQFSNSRSEMNVSTLELGDSALYLCASSLGRNFFSTDTQYFGPGTRLTVL.

CDR3 sequence: CASSQQGSSYEQYF. Written as DNA, the CDR3 is TGTGCCAGCAGCCAACAGGGAAGCTCCTACGAGCAGTACTTC. This chain joins TRBV7-2 and TRBJ2-7, with D perhaps TRBD1 (6 bases). The length of the CDR3 is 14 residues. V lost 5 bases, J lost 0 bases, and 11 bases lay in between. CDR1 and CDR2 (germline): SGHTA, FQGNSA.

The CDR3 nucleotides are TGCGCCAGCAGCGGTACAGGGGGCCTAGATACGCAGTATTTT. Translation: CASSGTGGLDTQYF. V gene TRBV4-1 combines with J gene TRBJ2-3; 9 nucleotides align to TRBD1. The CDR3 totals 14 residues. Per germline, CDR1 MGHRA and CDR2 YSYEKL. J was trimmed by 5 bases and V by 5 bases; bases with no gene match: 5.

The CDR3 reads CASSSWPRDYDNEQFF. As DNA, the CDR3 is TGTGCCAGCAGCTCATGGCCCAGGGACTACGACAATGAGCAGTTCTTC. V gene TRBV5-5 combines with J gene TRBJ2-1; TRBD2 matches at 7 bases. The CDR3 consists of 16 residues. The trim removed 3 bases at V and 5 bases at J, leaving 11 bases unmatched. Germline V gene sequence: CDR1 SGHKS, CDR2 YYEKEE (reference sequence).

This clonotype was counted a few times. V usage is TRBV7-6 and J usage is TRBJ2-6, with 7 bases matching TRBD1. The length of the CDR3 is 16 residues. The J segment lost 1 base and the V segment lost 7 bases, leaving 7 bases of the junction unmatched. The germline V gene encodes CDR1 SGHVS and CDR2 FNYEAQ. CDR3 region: CASTQLTGSGANVLTF. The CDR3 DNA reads TGTGCCAGCACCCAGCTGACAGGGTCTGGGGCCAACGTCCTGACTTTC.

The CDR3 bases are TGTGCCAGCACACAGAGTTTGAACACTGAAGCTTTCTTT. Encoded protein: CASTQSLNTEAFF. The rearrangement links TRBV6-2 or TRBV6-3 to TRBJ1-1; D gene unclear. Germline-derived CDR1 and CDR2 are MNHEY and SVGEGT. The CDR3 loop spans 13 amino acids. Trimming pared 7 bases from V and 0 bases from J, leaving 9 bases between.

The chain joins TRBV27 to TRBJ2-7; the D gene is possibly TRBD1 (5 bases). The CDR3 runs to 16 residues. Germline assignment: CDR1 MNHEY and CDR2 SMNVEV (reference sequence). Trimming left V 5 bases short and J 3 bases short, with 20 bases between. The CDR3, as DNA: TGTGCCAGCAGTATGTGGGTCAGGACATTTTTCTACGAGCAGTACGTC. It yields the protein CASSMWVRTFFYEQYV.

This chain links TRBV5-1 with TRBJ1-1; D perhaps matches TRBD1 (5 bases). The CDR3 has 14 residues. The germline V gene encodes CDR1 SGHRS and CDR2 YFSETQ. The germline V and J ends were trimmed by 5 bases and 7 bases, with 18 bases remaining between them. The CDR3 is CASRAGWGDGEAFF. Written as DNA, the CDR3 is TGCGCCAGCAGGGCCGGCTGGGGGGATGGTGAAGCTTTCTTT.

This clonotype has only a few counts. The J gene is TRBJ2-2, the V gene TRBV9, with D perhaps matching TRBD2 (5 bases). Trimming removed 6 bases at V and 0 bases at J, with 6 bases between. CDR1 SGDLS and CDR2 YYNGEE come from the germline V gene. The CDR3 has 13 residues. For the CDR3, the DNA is TGTGCCAGCACGGAGGCGAACACCGGGGAGCTGTTTTTT. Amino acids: CASTEANTGELFF.

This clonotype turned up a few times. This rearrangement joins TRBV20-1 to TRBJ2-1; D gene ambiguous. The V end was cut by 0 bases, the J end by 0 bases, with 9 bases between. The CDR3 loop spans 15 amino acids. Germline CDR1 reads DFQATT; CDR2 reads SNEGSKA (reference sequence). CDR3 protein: CSARDDLSSYNEQFF. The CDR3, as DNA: TGCAGTGCTAGAGATGATCTTAGCTCCTACAATGAGCAGTTCTTC.

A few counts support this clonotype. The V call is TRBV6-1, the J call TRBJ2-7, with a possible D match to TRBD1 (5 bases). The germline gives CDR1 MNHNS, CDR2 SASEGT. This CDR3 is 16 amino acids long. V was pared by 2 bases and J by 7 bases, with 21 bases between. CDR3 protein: CASSEFGGAEQGEQYF. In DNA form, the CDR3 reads TGTGCCAGCAGTGAATTTGGTGGGGCCGAACAAGGGGAGCAGTACTTC.

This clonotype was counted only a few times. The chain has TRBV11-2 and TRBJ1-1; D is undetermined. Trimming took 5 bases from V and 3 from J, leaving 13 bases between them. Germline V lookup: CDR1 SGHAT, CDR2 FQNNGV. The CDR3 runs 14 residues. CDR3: CASSVIGLYTEAFF. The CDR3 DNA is TGTGCCAGCAGCGTGATCGGATTATACACTGAAGCTTTCTTT.

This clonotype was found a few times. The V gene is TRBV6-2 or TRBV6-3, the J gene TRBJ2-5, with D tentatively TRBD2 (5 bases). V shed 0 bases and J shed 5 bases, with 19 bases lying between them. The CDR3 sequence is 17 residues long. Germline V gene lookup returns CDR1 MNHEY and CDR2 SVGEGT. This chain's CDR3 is CASSYSFLSGIGETQYF. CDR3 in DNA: TGTGCCAGCAGTTACTCCTTTCTCTCGGGAATTGGGGAGACCCAGTACTTC.

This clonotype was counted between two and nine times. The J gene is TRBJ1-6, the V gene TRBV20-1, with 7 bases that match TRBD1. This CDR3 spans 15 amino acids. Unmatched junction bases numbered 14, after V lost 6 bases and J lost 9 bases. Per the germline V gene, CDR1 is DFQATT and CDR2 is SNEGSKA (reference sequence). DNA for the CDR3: TGCAGTGCAAAGAGAGGGGGCAGGGTTGGTTCACCCCTCCACTTT. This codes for CSAKRGGRVGSPLHF.

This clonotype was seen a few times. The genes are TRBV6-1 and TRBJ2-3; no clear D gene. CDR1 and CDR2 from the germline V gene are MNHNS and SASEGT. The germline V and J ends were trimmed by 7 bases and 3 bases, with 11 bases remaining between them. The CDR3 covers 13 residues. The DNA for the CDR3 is TGTGCCAGCACTTATATTGGGACAGATACGCAGTATTTT. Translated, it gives CASTYIGTDTQYF.

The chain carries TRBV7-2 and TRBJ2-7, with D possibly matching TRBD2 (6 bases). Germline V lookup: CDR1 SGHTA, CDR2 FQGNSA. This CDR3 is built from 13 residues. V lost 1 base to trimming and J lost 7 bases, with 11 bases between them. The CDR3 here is CASSLGAGREQYF. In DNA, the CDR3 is TGTGCCAGCAGCTTAGGGGCGGGGAGGGAGCAGTACTTC.